Listed below are T cell receptor beta chains from one sample, sequenced in a study of identical twins. Via MiXCR, TCRdb re-called the 5' RACE reads, giving one row per CDR3 protein. The table lists approximately 240,000 distinct CDR3 sequences, more than 12% of them singletons. The sequenced sample was memory (CD45RO+) T cells sorted from blood. The source is a young woman in good health. CDR3s include the opening cysteine and the closing phenylalanine or tryptophan. The D gene is left open where the match is weak. For some rows the clone size is stated as once, few or many, or as a class when expanded; others skip it.

d_call j_call v_call clone_size cdr3_length cdr3_aa cdr3_nt
TRBD1 TRBJ1-2 TRBV29-1 few 13 CSVSQGRNYGYTF TGCAGCGTGTCACAGGGGAGGAACTATGGCTACACCTTC
. TRBJ1-4 TRBV7-2 many 16 CASSPAREATNEKLFF TGTGCCAGCAGCCCTGCTCGGGAGGCAACTAATGAAAAACTGTTTTTT
. TRBJ1-4 TRBV20-1 few 14 CSARDVTDNEKLFF TGCAGTGCTAGAGATGTAACAGATAATGAAAAACTGTTTTTT
. TRBJ1-1 TRBV6-5 few 14 CASSYRGGITEAFF TGTGCCAGCAGTTACAGGGGCGGTATCACTGAAGCTTTCTTT
. TRBJ2-7 TRBV19 . 15 CASIDPQTTGNEQYF TGTGCCAGTATCGATCCACAGACCACCGGGAACGAGCAGTACTTC
. TRBJ2-7 TRBV7-3 . 15 CASSLLAGRTYEQYF TGTGCCAGCAGCTTATTGGCAGGGAGGACCTACGAGCAGTACTTC
. TRBJ2-2 TRBV20-1 few 13 CSARKQNTGELFF TGCAGTGCTAGAAAGCAGAACACCGGGGAGCTGTTTTTT
TRBD1 TRBJ1-3 TRBV20-1 many 13 CGRLDRAGNTIYF TGCGGCCGCCTGGACAGGGCTGGAAACACCATATATTTT
TRBD1 TRBJ1-1 TRBV10-3 few 13 CAISGGSGTEAFF TGTGCCATATCAGGGGGGTCGGGAACTGAAGCTTTCTTT
. TRBJ2-6 TRBV7-3 . 16 CASSLRTFSGANVLTF TGTGCCAGCAGCTTACGAACATTCTCTGGGGCCAACGTCCTGACTTTC
. TRBJ1-1 TRBV5-1 few 15 CASRPGGGVDTEAFF TGCGCCAGCAGGCCTGGTGGGGGGGTAGACACTGAAGCTTTCTTT
. TRBJ2-7 TRBV5-1 many 15 CASSLVVQGSNEQYF TGCGCCAGCAGCTTGGTAGTGCAGGGGAGTAACGAGCAGTACTTC
. TRBJ2-5 TRBV7-9 . 13 CASSLMGGETQYF TGTGCCAGCAGCTTAATGGGAGGAGAGACCCAGTACTTC
. TRBJ2-7 TRBV11-2 many 13 CASSLDPFYEQYF TGTGCCAGCAGCTTAGATCCCTTCTACGAGCAGTACTTC
. TRBJ2-1 TRBV5-1 many 15 CASSPRDLRANEQFF TGCGCCAGTAGTCCCAGGGATCTGCGGGCCAATGAGCAGTTCTTC
. TRBJ2-7 TRBV18 . 11 CASSRDWEQYF TGTGCCAGCTCACGGGACTGGGAGCAGTACTTC
. TRBJ1-1 TRBV3-1 few 13 CASSQARGTEAFF TGTGCCAGCAGCCAAGCTAGGGGCACTGAAGCTTTCTTT
. TRBJ2-7 TRBV10-3 few 13 CAISETVSYEQYF TGTGCCATCAGTGAGACGGTTTCCTACGAGCAGTACTTC
. TRBJ2-5 TRBV7-8 many 16 CASSLKGTSYQETQYF TGTGCCAGCAGCTTAAAGGGAACGTCGTACCAAGAGACCCAGTACTTC
TRBD2 TRBJ2-5 TRBV7-8 few 17 CASSLDGLAGGGKTQYF TGTGCCAGCAGCTTAGACGGACTCGCGGGGGGTGGCAAGACCCAGTACTTC
. TRBJ2-3 TRBV7-9 many 12 CASSRDTDTQYF TGTGCCAGCAGCCGGGACACAGATACGCAGTATTTT
. TRBJ2-3 TRBV20-1 . 16 CSARDFGASSTDTQYF TGCAGTGCTAGAGATTTCGGGGCCTCTTCCACAGATACGCAGTATTTT
. TRBJ2-2 TRBV4-2 . 14 CASSQSGVTGELFF TGTGCCAGCAGCCAATCAGGGGTAACCGGGGAGCTGTTTTTT
TRBD2 TRBJ2-1 TRBV11-3 . 15 CASSFGSGGDNEQFF TGTGCCAGCAGCTTTGGGAGCGGGGGAGACAATGAGCAGTTCTTC
TRBD2 TRBJ2-5 TRBV5-6 . 15 CASSSTGSGGETQYF TGTGCCAGCAGCTCAACAGGTTCGGGAGGAGAGACCCAGTACTTC
. TRBJ1-3 TRBV29-1 few 13 CSVLRGVANTIYF TGCAGCGTCCTGCGGGGGGTCGCAAACACCATATATTTT
TRBD1 TRBJ1-1 TRBV12-3/TRBV12-4 many 14 CASSITGGGTEAFF TGTGCCAGCAGCATCACAGGGGGAGGGACTGAAGCTTTCTTT
. TRBJ2-7 TRBV11-2 . 16 CASSLPTALSIYEQYF TGTGCCAGCAGCTTACCAACGGCCCTATCAATCTACGAGCAGTACTTC
. TRBJ1-2 TRBV20-1 . 16 CSAGEEGRGSNYGYTF TGCAGTGCTGGGGAGGAAGGGAGGGGATCTAACTATGGCTACACCTTC
TRBD2 TRBJ2-7 TRBV5-1 . 16 CASSAGRTSGQYEQYF TGCGCCAGCAGCGCTGGCCGGACTAGCGGCCAATACGAGCAGTACTTC
TRBD1 TRBJ2-7 TRBV7-8 . 15 CASSLETGITYEQYF TGTGCCAGCAGCTTAGAGACAGGGATTACCTACGAGCAGTACTTC
TRBD2 TRBJ2-3 TRBV4-3 . 15 CASSLGRASVDTQYF TGCGCCAGCAGCCTGGGGAGGGCCTCGGTAGATACGCAGTATTTT
. TRBJ1-3 TRBV20-1 many 13 CSASSTAGNTIYF TGCAGTGCTAGCTCGACAGCTGGAAACACCATATATTTT
. TRBJ2-3 TRBV12-3/TRBV12-4 many 14 CASGLSGGTDTQYF TGTGCCAGCGGTCTCTCGGGGGGCACAGATACGCAGTATTTT
TRBD2 TRBJ2-1 TRBV11-2 few 16 CASSLDLAGRHNEQFF TGTGCCAGCAGCTTAGATCTAGCGGGGCGGCACAATGAGCAGTTCTTC
TRBD1 TRBJ2-7 TRBV18 . 16 CASSPRSRTGPYEQYF TGTGCCAGCTCACCACGGTCCCGGACAGGGCCCTACGAGCAGTACTTC
. TRBJ2-7 TRBV5-1 few 14 CASSLAFQGGEQYF TGCGCCAGCAGCTTGGCCTTCCAGGGGGGCGAGCAGTACTTC
. TRBJ2-5 TRBV7-2 few 15 CASSLGMGAGETQYF TGTGCCAGCAGCTTAGGCATGGGGGCAGGCGAGACCCAGTACTTC
. TRBJ1-5 TRBV28 . 15 CASSRGGTPNQPQHF TGTGCCAGCAGCCGTGGGGGGACGCCAAATCAGCCCCAGCATTTT
. TRBJ1-2 TRBV7-9 . 14 CASSLGELQYGYTF TGTGCCAGCAGCTTAGGGGAGCTTCAGTATGGCTACACCTTC
. TRBJ2-7 TRBV4-3 . 14 CASSQGLGYYEQYF TGCGCCAGCAGCCAAGGCCTGGGGTACTACGAGCAGTACTTC
TRBD2 TRBJ2-1 TRBV11-2 few 14 CASSPRTRDSEQFF TGTGCCAGCAGCCCGCGGACTAGGGACTCTGAGCAGTTCTTC
TRBD2 TRBJ2-5 TRBV12-3/TRBV12-4 few 15 CASSLISGGFGTQYF TGTGCCAGCAGTTTAATTAGCGGGGGTTTTGGGACCCAGTACTTC
TRBD2 TRBJ2-3 TRBV7-2 many 12 CAVRAGGDTQYF TGTGCCGTACGTGCGGGAGGAGATACGCAGTATTTT
. TRBJ2-1 TRBV18 . 13 CASSPPMGYEQFF TGTGCCAGCTCACCACCGATGGGTTATGAGCAGTTCTTC
. TRBJ2-7 TRBV12-3/TRBV12-4 . 13 CASSRPSSYEQYF TGTGCCAGCAGTAGGCCTAGCTCCTACGAGCAGTACTTC
. TRBJ2-1 TRBV20-1 . 16 CSALTTRGSSYNEQFF TGCAGTGCTCTTACAACCCGGGGGAGCTCCTACAATGAGCAGTTCTTC
. TRBJ1-4 TRBV10-3 . 13 CATGSSPYEKLFF TGTGCCACCGGGTCTTCACCCTATGAAAAACTGTTTTTT
. TRBJ1-3 TRBV7-2 few 14 CASSLRGIGFTIYF TGTGCCAGCAGCTTACGAGGGATCGGGTTCACCATATATTTT
. TRBJ2-3 TRBV7-2 many 15 CASRSSGQHTDTQYF TGTGCCAGCAGGTCTAGCGGACAGCACACAGATACGCAGTATTTT
. TRBJ2-5 TRBV20-1 few 11 CSAREQRTQYF TGCAGTGCTAGAGAACAACGGACCCAGTACTTC
. TRBJ2-7 TRBV20-1 many 13 CSATGRLSYEQYF TGCAGTGCAACCGGACGGCTCTCCTACGAGCAGTACTTC
. TRBJ2-3 TRBV3-1 many 11 CASSWGNTQYF TGTGCCAGCAGCTGGGGCAATACGCAGTATTTT